These 20 T cell receptor beta chains came from one sample sequenced in a study of T cell responses to AZD1222 COVID-19 vaccine (dated by TCRdb to 2020 to 2023). In the paper's terms, the time point label means: baseline before first vaccination. Library preparation used the immunoSEQ multiplex PCR assay. As stored in TCRdb, this immuneACCESS dataset retains in-frame rearrangements with V and J assigned. A fraction of the clones does not appear; measured against another copy, unresolved V genes explain less than half of the discrepancy, and the remainder lacks a known reason. Within this sample are 120,000 to 150,000 clones, with about 93% of them counted one time only. Approximately 2.1% of the sample is taken by the ten largest. The input for sequencing was peripheral blood, taken on day 0 of AZD1222 vaccination. The receptors come from an adult in good health.

This chain uses TRBV6-5 with TRBJ2-7, with 8 bases fitting TRBD2. The length of the CDR3 is 15 residues. In germline, CDR1 is MNHEY, CDR2 SVGAGI. V was clipped by 2 bases and J by 0 bases; unmatched bases: 3. The DNA of the CDR3 is TGTGCCAGCAGTTACACAGCGGGAGCCTCCTACGAGCAGTACTTC. Residues: CASSYTAGASYEQYF.

This sequence joins TRBV6-5 and TRBJ2-7, with D unresolved. The germline V and J ends were trimmed by 7 bases and 3 bases, with 10 bases remaining between them. Germline lookup yields CDR1 MNHEY and CDR2 SVGAGI. The CDR3 totals 12 residues. CDR3: CASTRGIYEQYF. In DNA, the CDR3 is TGTGCCAGCACCCGTGGAATCTACGAGCAGTACTTC.

J is TRBJ2-7 and V is TRBV4-2; 12 bases align to TRBD2. In germline, CDR1 is LGHNA, CDR2 YNFKEQ. The CDR3 has 14 amino acids. J gave up 6 bases and V 1 base, and 1 base lay outside the gene matches. The CDR3 region has the DNA TGTGCCAGCAGCCAAGGACTAGCGGGAGTCGAGCAGTACTTC. It yields the protein CASSQGLAGVEQYF.

The chain combines TRBV27 with TRBJ1-5; D might be TRBD1 (5 bases). Trimming removed 7 bases from V and 5 bases from J, with 15 bases in between. Germline V lookup: CDR1 MNHEY, CDR2 SMNVEV (reference sequence). The CDR3 extends over 14 amino acids. CDR3 in DNA: TGTGCCAGCAAGGAGGGGCAGGGAGATCAGCCCCAGCATTTT. It specifies CASKEGQGDQPQHF.

V is TRBV24-1 and J is TRBJ1-4, with D tentatively TRBD1 (6 bases). The germline V and J ends were trimmed by 10 bases and 7 bases, with 15 bases remaining between them. The CDR3 consists of 13 residues. Germline lookup yields CDR1 KGHDR and CDR2 SFDVKD. The CDR3 is CATYRVSSEKLFF. In DNA, the CDR3 is TGTGCCACTTACAGGGTATCCAGTGAAAAACTGTTTTTT.

The V call is TRBV27, the J call TRBJ2-3; 13 bases match TRBD2. V lost 4 bases and J lost 2; bases outside the gene matches: 3. This CDR3 comprises 16 residues. Germline lookup yields CDR1 MNHEY and CDR2 SMNVEV (reference sequence). CDR3: CASSWGLAGNTDTQYF. CDR3 nucleotide sequence: TGTGCCAGCAGTTGGGGACTAGCGGGGAACACAGATACGCAGTATTTT.

This chain joins TRBV29-1 and TRBJ1-2; D uncertain. Germline V gene lookup returns CDR1 SQVTM and CDR2 ANQGSEA. CDR3 length: 13 amino acids. The V and J ends lost 3 bases and 4 bases respectively, with 12 bases between them. In DNA form, the CDR3 reads TGCAGCGTTGATCAGAAACCGGGCTATGGCTACACCTTC. Translated, it gives CSVDQKPGYGYTF.

This clone was detected only a few times. The rearrangement joins TRBV6-5 to TRBJ2-5; D assignment may be TRBD1 or TRBD2 (5 bases each). The CDR3 contains 14 residues. The germline gives CDR1 MNHEY, CDR2 SVGAGI. Trimming took 6 bases from V and 4 from J, leaving 15 bases between them. The CDR3: CASSRRDGAETQYF. CDR3 DNA sequence: TGTGCCAGCAGCCGTCGGGATGGGGCAGAGACCCAGTACTTC.

The chain has TRBV7-9 and TRBJ1-5; D remains unclear. Trimming removed 4 bases at V and 5 bases at J, with 15 bases between. Germline-derived CDR1 and CDR2 are SEHNR and FQNEAQ (reference sequence). The CDR3 is made up of 15 amino acids. The CDR3 loop is CASSSAEPPYQPQHF. DNA of the CDR3: TGTGCCAGCAGCTCGGCCGAACCCCCCTATCAGCCCCAGCATTTT.

The CDR3 region has the DNA TGTGCCAGCAGCGTAGGTGGGGTTGGGACTGAAGCTTTCTTT. Translation gives CASSVGGVGTEAFF. The chain carries TRBV9 and TRBJ1-1; D is uncertain. Germline V gene data show CDR1 as SGDLS and CDR2 as YYNGEE. CDR3 length equals 14 residues. Trimming left V 0 bases short and J 5 bases short, with 11 bases between. Drawing the rest from reference TRBV9 and TRBJ1-1, the complete variable domain is DSGVTQTPKHLITATGQRVTLRCSPRSGDLSVYWYQQSLDQGLQFLIQYYNGEERAKGNILERFSAQQFPDLHSELNLSSLELGDSALYFCASSVGGVGTEAFFGQGTRLTVV.

The chain has TRBV18 and TRBJ2-1, with 12 bases that match TRBD2. The V segment lost 0 bases and the J segment 7 bases; nucleotides outside the gene matches: 1. The length of the CDR3 is 15 residues. CDR1 is KGHSH and CDR2 is LQKENI in the germline V gene. CDR3 sequence reads: CASSPPLAGGNEQFF. In DNA, the CDR3 is TGTGCCAGCTCACCACCTCTAGCGGGGGGGAATGAGCAGTTCTTC.

The chain links TRBV10-1 to TRBJ1-2, with no clear D. CDR1 is WNHNN and CDR2 is SYGVQD in the germline V gene (reference sequence). V lost 1 base and J lost 3, with 6 bases in between. This CDR3 spans 13 amino acids. Here the CDR3 reads CASSEYGDYGYTF. For the CDR3, the DNA is TGCGCCAGCAGTGAGTATGGAGACTATGGCTACACCTTC.

The V gene is TRBV6-5, the J gene TRBJ1-2; D is possibly TRBD1 (5 bases). This CDR3 comprises 14 residues. V was cut by 6 bases and J by 0 bases, with 11 bases left in between. Germline CDR1 and CDR2: MNHEY and SVGAGI. CDR3 bases: TGTGCCAGCAGAGCTGGGACCGCTAACTATGGCTACACCTTC. This codes for CASRAGTANYGYTF.

The CDR3 DNA sequence: TGCGCCAGCAGCGATGGGACAGTAAGGGGAGACACCGGGGAGCTGTTTTTT. It translates to CASSDGTVRGDTGELFF. The gene calls are TRBV10-1 and TRBJ2-2, with 7 bases fitting TRBD1. The V and J ends lost 6 bases and 3 bases, in that order; junction bases with no gene match: 13. CDR1 and CDR2 (germline): WNHNN, SYGVQD (reference sequence). This CDR3 contains 17 residues.

The rearrangement joins TRBV27 to TRBJ2-1; D is uncertain. Germline CDR1 MNHEY, CDR2 SMNVEV (reference sequence). V lost 4 bases and J lost 3, with 13 bases in between. The CDR3 runs 15 residues. The chain's CDR3 is CASSSRPTGYNEQFF. CDR3 DNA sequence: TGTGCCAGCAGTTCCAGGCCGACTGGCTACAATGAGCAGTTCTTC.

The genes are TRBV5-1 and TRBJ1-6, with D possibly matching TRBD1 (5 bases). CDR1 is SGHRS and CDR2 is YFSETQ in the germline V gene. This CDR3 region has 16 residues. V was shortened by 0 bases and J by 5 bases, with 12 bases between the two germline ends. The CDR3 sequence is CASSLVAGNNNSPLHF. CDR3 bases: TGCGCCAGCAGCTTGGTGGCAGGGAATAATAATTCACCCCTCCACTTT.

The chain carries TRBV9 and TRBJ1-3, with D unclear. Germline V gene sequence: CDR1 SGDLS, CDR2 YYNGEE. V dropped 4 bases and J dropped 4 bases, with 12 bases sitting between them. This CDR3 has 14 amino acids. CDR3 nucleotides: TGTGCCAGCAGCCGTGAGATCGCAGGAAACACCATATATTTT. Translated, it gives CASSREIAGNTIYF.

For this clone: An end of the junction differs from the germline gene, which may be a read error. The chain employs TRBV6-5 and TRBJ1-5, with 7 bases identical to TRBD1. CDR1 MNHEY and CDR2 SVGAGI come from the germline V gene. This CDR3 has 13 residues. The CDR3 DNA reads TGTGCCAGCAGTCCCCGGCAAGATGGACAGGCCTCTTTT. Translated, it gives CASSPRQDGQASF.

This rearrangement joins TRBV29-1 to TRBJ2-5; D is ambiguous. V was pared by 4 bases and J by 4 bases, with 10 bases between. The CDR3 runs 12 residues. The germline V gene has CDR1 SQVTM and CDR2 ANQGSEA. The CDR3 reads CSVVPVRETQYF. The CDR3 nucleotides read TGCAGCGTTGTGCCGGTGCGAGAGACCCAGTACTTC.

The chain's CDR3 is CASSLEIRSNTGELFF. In DNA, the CDR3 is TGCGCCAGCAGCTTGGAGATCAGGTCGAACACCGGGGAGCTGTTTTTT. The rearrangement links TRBV5-1 to TRBJ2-2, with D unresolved. This CDR3 region has 16 residues. Germline loops: CDR1 SGHRS, CDR2 YFSETQ. V was trimmed by 0 bases and J by 0 bases, leaving 9 bases between them.